The next 13 T cell receptor beta chains were all read from a single sample in a study of shared clonotypes between healthy human individuals. Sequencing was performed with immunoSEQ multiplex PCR; in TCRdb, only in-frame clones are kept and a portion is missing. The table lists about 2.4 million clones, 80% to 95% of them singletons. Sequencing used naive CD4+ T cells from PBMCs. This sample's subset: CD45RA+ positively selected. The receptor source for this set is a man aged 18 to 29 in good health. Some clones in this sample may be carry-over from other donors' samples.

This chain uses TRBV15 with TRBJ2-1; D ambiguous. Trimming cost V 8 bases and J 0 bases, with 11 bases left between them. The germline CDR1 and CDR2 sequences are LNHNV and YYDKDF (reference sequence). The CDR3 consists of 14 residues. The DNA for the CDR3 is TGTGCCACCGGCGGCGGACCCTCCTACAATGAGCAGTTCTTC. Translated: CATGGGPSYNEQFF.

The chain recombines TRBV28 with TRBJ2-1; perhaps TRBD2 as D (6 bases). Germline CDR1 reads MDHEN; CDR2 reads SYDVKM. This CDR3 has 13 amino acids. The V end was cut by 3 bases, the J end by 7 bases, with 10 bases between. In nucleotides, the CDR3 is TGTGCCAGCAGTTTGGTTCTAGCGAATGAGCAGTTCTTC. Amino acid sequence: CASSLVLANEQFF.

The rearrangement links TRBV29-1 to TRBJ1-2; 7 bases agree with TRBD1. CDR3 size: 13 residues. Germline CDR1 reads SQVTM; CDR2 reads ANQGSEA. Losses at the gene ends were 1 base for V and 4 bases for J; bases not matched to a gene: 3. The CDR3 DNA reads TGCAGCGTTGAAGTAGGGACAGCCTATGGCTACACCTTC. The encoded protein is CSVEVGTAYGYTF.

This rearrangement joins TRBV5-1 to TRBJ1-1, with 7 bases matching TRBD1. The ends lost 2 bases at V and 0 bases at J; junction bases unmatched: 7. Germline CDR1 SGHRS, CDR2 YFSETQ. This CDR3 contains 16 residues. This CDR3 is CASSFSGTVLNTEAFF. The CDR3 nucleotides are TGCGCCAGCAGCTTTTCCGGGACAGTATTGAACACTGAAGCTTTCTTT.

The rearrangement joins TRBV27 to TRBJ2-4; 9 nucleotides match TRBD2. The CDR3 extends over 19 amino acids. CDR1 is MNHEY and CDR2 is SMNVEV in the germline V gene (reference sequence). Germline trimming cut 6 bases from V and 4 bases from J; bases unmatched to any gene: 19. The CDR3 loop is CASRLMGREGLITKNIQYF. The CDR3 coding sequence is TGTGCCAGCAGATTAATGGGGCGGGAGGGCCTGATTACGAAAAACATTCAGTACTTC.

The chain recombines TRBV6-5 with TRBJ2-5; the D gene could be TRBD1 or TRBD2 (5 bases each). There are 16 residues in the CDR3. Germline CDR1 reads MNHEY; CDR2 reads SVGAGI. The V end lost 4 bases, the J end lost 1 base, and 16 bases lay between the germline ends. CDR3 residues: CASSSLTGTSQETQYF. CDR3 nucleotide sequence: TGTGCCAGCAGTTCCTTAACCGGGACCTCCCAAGAGACCCAGTACTTC.

CDR3 coding DNA: TGTGCCATCAGTGAAGGGGCAGGGCAGCTCCACTTT. This codes for CAISEGAGQLHF. This chain connects TRBV10-3 to TRBJ1-6, with D tentatively TRBD1 (5 bases). This CDR3 contains 12 residues. The V gene's germline CDR1 is ENHRY and CDR2 SYGVKD. Deletions cut 3 bases from V and 16 bases from J, with 13 bases between.

The chain is built from TRBV9 and TRBJ2-7; TRBD1 matches at 10 bases. Trimming cost V 3 bases and J 5 bases; bases outside gene matches: 11. This CDR3 has 16 amino acids. CDR1 is SGDLS, CDR2 YYNGEE, per germline. The CDR3 is CASSGTLTGGFDEQYF. In DNA, the CDR3 is TGTGCCAGCAGCGGAACCCTGACAGGGGGCTTCGACGAGCAGTACTTC.

V gene TRBV19 combines with J gene TRBJ1-3; D is undetermined. This CDR3 is built from 14 residues. V was pared by 7 bases and J by 0 bases, with 10 bases between. Germline V gene lookup returns CDR1 LNHDA and CDR2 SQIVND (reference sequence). CDR3 DNA sequence: TGTGCCAGTATTCGATACGGCTCTGGAAACACCATATATTTT. Its protein product is CASIRYGSGNTIYF.

CDR3 residues: CASSGQGSMRYTF. The DNA for the CDR3 is TGTGCCAGCAGTGGACAGGGGAGTATGCGCTACACCTTC. The rearrangement joins TRBV6-1 to TRBJ1-2; 8 nucleotides line up with TRBD1. The CDR3 is 13 amino acids. V was clipped by 4 bases and J by 9 bases; unmatched bases: 7. The V gene's germline CDR1 is MNHNS and CDR2 SASEGT.

The chain joins TRBV7-6 to TRBJ2-5; 8 bases are a match to TRBD1. In germline, CDR1 is SGHVS, CDR2 FNYEAQ. There are 16 residues in the CDR3. Germline trimming cut 1 base from V and 5 bases from J; bases unmatched to any gene: 9. The CDR3 nucleotides are TGTGCCAGCAGCTTAGTTTTTCAGGGGGCGCGTGAGACCCAGTACTTC. Its protein product is CASSLVFQGARETQYF.

The V and J genes are TRBV29-1 and TRBJ2-5; D not certain. CDR3 length: 11 amino acids. Per the germline V gene, CDR1 is SQVTM and CDR2 is ANQGSEA. Trimming removed 7 bases from V and 5 bases from J, with 11 bases in between. Here the CDR3 reads CSGGSGETQYF. The DNA of the CDR3 is TGCAGCGGCGGATCGGGTGAGACCCAGTACTTC.

Note on this clone: Different DNA sequences within this sample yield the same CDR3. J is TRBJ2-3 and V is TRBV28, with 8 bases that match TRBD1. The ends lost 2 bases at V and 6 bases at J; junction bases unmatched: 7. This CDR3 contains 15 residues. Germline V CDR1 and CDR2: MDHEN, SYDVKM. CDR3 protein: CASSLGQGAADTQYF. CDR3 nucleotide sequence: TGTGCCAGCAGTTTAGGCCAGGGGGCGGCGGATACGCAGTATTTT. Based on the CDR3 plus reference TRBV28 and TRBJ2-3, the full variable domain is DVKVTQSSRYLVKRTGEKVFLECVQDMDHENMFWYRQDPGLGLRLIYFSYDVKMKEKGDIPEGYSVSREKKERFSLILESASTNQTSMYLCASSLGQGAADTQYFGPGTRLTVL.